Shown below are 8 T cell receptor beta chains from a single sample sequenced in a study of coeliac disease. TCRdb's copy holds only in-frame clones and misses some; the assay was immunoSEQ multiplex PCR. The repertoire includes around 5,700 clones, 65% to 70% of them detected once, and about 9% sits in the top ten. Sequenced: lymphocytes from the gut lamina propria. The origin of the receptors is an older man with active celiac disease.

The rearrangement links TRBV4-1 to TRBJ2-3; 9 bases line up with TRBD2. The CDR3 runs to 18 residues. V lost 0 bases and J lost 1; bases outside the gene matches: 8. CDR1 and CDR2 (germline): MGHRA, YSYEKL. CDR3 in amino acids: CASSQDPAREGGTDTQYF. The CDR3 DNA follows: TGCGCCAGCAGCCAAGATCCGGCGCGGGAGGGTGGCACAGATACGCAGTATTTT.

This chain joins TRBV5-4 and TRBJ2-5; 11 bases match TRBD1. V lost 4 bases, J lost 4 bases, and 12 bases stayed unmatched. Germline V gene sequence: CDR1 SGHNT, CDR2 YYREEE (reference sequence). The CDR3 loop spans 17 amino acids. The CDR3 DNA reads as TGTGCCAGCAGCCCCGGACAGGGGGCTGACTTACGAGAGACCCAGTACTTC. It yields the protein CASSPGQGADLRETQYF.

The V call is TRBV9, the J call TRBJ2-1; 7 nucleotides align to TRBD2. Germline V gene data show CDR1 as SGDLS and CDR2 as YYNGEE. CDR3 length: 14 residues. The V and J ends lost 4 bases and 3 bases, in that order; junction bases with no gene match: 4. CDR3 in DNA: TGTGCCAGCAGCAAGGGGACTAACTACAATGAGCAGTTCTTC. As protein: CASSKGTNYNEQFF. The whole variable domain, filled in from reference TRBV9 and TRBJ2-1, reads DSGVTQTPKHLITATGQRVTLRCSPRSGDLSVYWYQQSLDQGLQFLIQYYNGEERAKGNILERFSAQQFPDLHSELNLSSLELGDSALYFCASSKGTNYNEQFFGPGTRLTVL.

The gene calls are TRBV5-1 and TRBJ2-3, with 7 bases fitting TRBD1. The J segment lost 4 bases and the V segment lost 0 bases, leaving 2 bases of the junction unmatched. The CDR3 totals 14 residues. The germline V gene has CDR1 SGHRS and CDR2 YFSETQ. CDR3 DNA sequence: TGCGCCAGCAGCTTGGGACAGGGCGCAGATACGCAGTATTTT. Translating gives CASSLGQGADTQYF.

The CDR3 loop is CASSLVLTGRFNEKLFF. The CDR3 nucleotides are TGTGCCAGCAGTTTAGTATTAACGGGAAGGTTTAATGAAAAACTGTTTTTT. The chain couples TRBV27 to TRBJ1-4; D not resolved. The CDR3 has 17 amino acids. Germline V gene data show CDR1 as MNHEY and CDR2 as SMNVEV (reference sequence). Trimming cost V 2 bases and J 4 bases, with 17 bases left between them.

In its sample, this clone ranks as large (0.1 to 1%). This sequence joins TRBV19 and TRBJ1-3, with a possible D match to TRBD1 (5 bases). The V and J ends lost 4 bases and 4 bases respectively, with 14 bases between them. In germline, CDR1 is LNHDA, CDR2 SQIVND (reference sequence). This CDR3 region has 15 residues. CDR3 amino acids: CASSTYRTLGNTIYF. As DNA, the CDR3 is TGTGCCAGTAGTACCTATAGGACACTGGGAAACACCATATATTTT.

CDR3 loop: CASRQGVNQPQHF. CDR3 DNA sequence: TGCGCCAGCAGGCAGGGTGTCAATCAGCCCCAGCATTTT. The J gene is TRBJ1-5, the V gene TRBV10-2; a possible D gene is TRBD1 (5 bases). This CDR3 has 13 amino acids. The ends were cut back, 6 bases at V and 3 bases at J, with 9 bases in the middle. The germline CDR1 and CDR2 sequences are WSHSY and SAAADI.

V and J are TRBV5-6 and TRBJ2-3, with TRBD1 matching over 7 bases. The CDR3 is 15 residues long. Germline trimming cut 0 bases from V and 3 bases from J; bases unmatched to any gene: 4. Germline CDR1 and CDR2: SGHDT and YYEEEE. CDR3: CASSLATGVTDTQYF. CDR3 nucleotides: TGTGCCAGCAGCTTGGCTACAGGGGTAACAGATACGCAGTATTTT.